What follows are 15 T cell receptor beta chains derived from one specimen sequenced in a study of beta chain features in type 1 diabetes. The antigens for these receptors are not known. The sequenced template was cDNA made from the entire isolated RNA. Here immunoSEQ multiplex PCR was the method, and the copy in TCRdb shows in-frame clones only, minus some. This sample has 150,000 or so clones, with around 63% found just once. Whole-study findings and limits: Type 1 diabetes patients showed a moderate but significant shortening of TCRB CDR3s in all four CD4+ subsets.

Sequenced input: naive CD4+ T cells from blood. These receptors originate from a man between 25 and 39 years old with type 1 diabetes.

The chain's CDR3 is CSVSQGGGNTIYF. The CDR3 DNA is TGCAGCGTGTCACAGGGCGGAGGAAACACCATATATTTT. J is TRBJ1-3 and V is TRBV29-1, with D maybe TRBD1 (6 bases). Trimming shortened V by 6 bases and J by 4 bases, and 13 bases separated the two germline ends. The CDR3 runs 13 residues. Germline-derived CDR1 and CDR2 are SQVTM and ANQGSEA.

The chain recombines TRBV9 with TRBJ1-4; a weak D match, TRBD1 (5 bases). Germline V gene lookup returns CDR1 SGDLS and CDR2 YYNGEE. Trimming stripped 3 bases from V and 8 bases from J, with 11 bases between. The length of the CDR3 is 13 residues. The CDR3 DNA reads TGTGCCAGCAGCGCGGCCCGGGGGGAAAAACTGTTTTTT. Its protein is CASSAARGEKLFF.

Notes on this clone: This CDR3 is also generated by other DNA sequences in the sample. J is TRBJ1-6 and V is TRBV10-3; unclear D gene. V was clipped by 0 bases and J by 7 bases, with 4 bases between them. The CDR3 has 13 residues. Germline V gene sequence: CDR1 ENHRY, CDR2 SYGVKD. CDR3 protein: CAISESQNSPLHF. CDR3 nucleotide sequence: TGTGCCATCAGTGAGTCGCAAAATTCACCCCTCCACTTT.

The chain joins TRBV5-5 to TRBJ2-6; D gene ambiguous. The CDR3 has 15 amino acids. Trimming removed 4 bases at V and 0 bases at J, with 8 bases between. Germline-derived CDR1 and CDR2 are SGHKS and YYEKEE (reference sequence). The CDR3 loop reads CASSGTSSGANVLTF. The CDR3 DNA sequence: TGTGCCAGCAGCGGAACCAGCTCTGGGGCCAACGTCCTGACTTTC. The full variable domain, in which reference TRBV5-5 and TRBJ2-6 provide the parts outside the CDR3, is DAGVTQSPTHLIKTRGQQVTLRCSPISGHKSVSWYQQVLGQGPQFIFQYYEKEERGRGNFPDRFSARQFPNYSSELNVNALLLGDSALYLCASSGTSSGANVLTFGAGSRLTVL.

This clone has a handful of counts. V is TRBV7-9 and J is TRBJ1-2; TRBD1 is a possible D gene (5 bases). The V end lost 2 bases, the J end lost 6 bases, and 10 bases lay between the germline ends. Germline-derived CDR1 and CDR2 are SEHNR and FQNEAQ (reference sequence). The CDR3 length is 13 residues. Here the CDR3 reads CASSLQGEDGYTF. The CDR3, as DNA: TGTGCCAGCAGCTTACAGGGTGAGGATGGCTACACCTTC.

The V gene is TRBV13, the J gene TRBJ2-5; 8 bases fit TRBD1. Germline CDR1 reads PRHDT; CDR2 reads FYEKMQ (reference sequence). J gave up 5 bases and V 5 bases, and 4 bases lay outside the gene matches. The CDR3 extends over 13 amino acids. Here the CDR3 reads CASSRDRRETQYF. CDR3 sequence (DNA): TGTGCCAGCAGCCGGGACAGGAGGGAGACCCAGTACTTC. Complete variable domain (other parts from reference TRBV13 and TRBJ2-5): AAGVIQSPRHLIKEKRETATLKCYPIPRHDTVYWYQQGPGQDPQFLISFYEKMQSDKGSIPDRFSAQQFSDYHSELNMSSLELGDSALYFCASSRDRRETQYFGPGTRLLVL.

The chain joins TRBV29-1 to TRBJ2-5; TRBD1 or TRBD2 may be the D gene (6 bases each). V lost 3 bases and J 5 bases, leaving 13 bases between the germline ends. The CDR3 is made up of 13 amino acids. From germline, CDR1 is SQVTM and CDR2 ANQGSEA. The CDR3 here is CSVDATGGETQYF. CDR3 DNA: TGCAGCGTTGACGCGACAGGAGGGGAGACCCAGTACTTC.

The genes are TRBV28 and TRBJ2-7; D tentatively reads TRBD1 or TRBD2 (5 bases each). In germline, CDR1 is MDHEN, CDR2 SYDVKM. V lost 3 bases and J lost 3, with 15 bases in between. This CDR3 is 15 amino acids long. The CDR3 region is CASSFVRGVDYEQYF. The CDR3 coding sequence is TGTGCCAGCAGTTTTGTCCGAGGGGTGGACTACGAGCAGTACTTC.

The chain carries TRBV9 and TRBJ2-3; D is perhaps TRBD2 (5 bases). Germline V CDR1 and CDR2: SGDLS, YYNGEE. V lost 4 bases, J lost 0 bases, and 18 bases lay in between. The CDR3 is made up of 17 amino acids. The CDR3 sequence: CASSPNGGRGSTDTQYF. CDR3 DNA: TGTGCCAGCAGCCCAAATGGCGGCCGGGGTAGCACAGATACGCAGTATTTT.

The chain recombines TRBV7-9 with TRBJ2-3; D gene unclear. CDR1 is SEHNR, CDR2 FQNEAQ, per germline (reference sequence). The V gene lost 10 bases and the J gene lost 4 bases, with 18 bases spanning the gap. This CDR3 contains 14 residues. The CDR3 DNA follows: TGTGCCATTACGCCCCCTACCCTCGCAGATACGCAGTATTTT. This translates into CAITPPTLADTQYF.

The J gene is TRBJ1-2, the V gene TRBV6-5; D is unclear. The germline V gene encodes CDR1 MNHEY and CDR2 SVGAGI. Trimming left V 6 bases short and J 4 bases short, with 12 bases between. The CDR3 runs to 13 residues. The CDR3 nucleotides are TGTGCCAGCAGCCCCCGGGTTACCTATGGCTACACCTTC. Its protein product is CASSPRVTYGYTF.

This clone was seen more than once but under ten times. The chain employs TRBV7-2 and TRBJ2-5; D perhaps matches TRBD1 (6 bases). CDR3 length: 14 amino acids. The V gene lost 9 bases and the J gene lost 4 bases, with 18 bases spanning the gap. The germline V gene encodes CDR1 SGHTA and CDR2 FQGNSA. The CDR3 DNA is TGTGCCAGTAAACCCAGGGGTCTAGGAGAGACCCAGTACTTC. This sequence encodes CASKPRGLGETQYF. Full variable domain (outside the CDR3, taken from reference TRBV7-2 and TRBJ2-5): GAGVSQSPSNKVTEKGKDVELRCDPISGHTALYWYRQSLGQGLEFLIYFQGNSAPDKSGLPSDRFSAERTGGSVSTLTIQRTQQEDSAVYLCASKPRGLGETQYFGPGTRLLVL.

The chain couples TRBV10-3 to TRBJ2-7, with 9 bases fitting TRBD1. With 8 bases clipped from V and 3 bases from J, the junction kept 5 bases outside the gene matches. The germline V gene has CDR1 ENHRY and CDR2 SYGVKD. The CDR3 has 13 amino acids. For the CDR3, the DNA is TGTGCCATCGCTAGGACAGGGGACTACGAGCAGTACTTC. It specifies CAIARTGDYEQYF.

This chain connects TRBV6-5 to TRBJ2-3; D not resolved. The CDR3 length is 13 residues. Germline V lookup: CDR1 MNHEY, CDR2 SVGAGI. V was pared by 6 bases and J by 3 bases, with 10 bases between. In DNA form, the CDR3 reads TGTGCCAGCAGCGCGGCGAGGACAGATACGCAGTATTTT. This sequence encodes CASSAARTDTQYF.

The chain combines TRBV29-1 with TRBJ2-1; possible D gene TRBD1, 5 bases. The CDR3 covers 12 residues. Trimming took off 5 bases at V and 7 bases at J, with 12 bases between the two ends. The germline CDR1 and CDR2 sequences are SQVTM and ANQGSEA. As DNA, the CDR3 is TGCAGCGTTTCCGACAGTCCGAATGAGCAGTTCTTC. Its translation: CSVSDSPNEQFF.